One sample yielded the 30 T cell receptor beta chains listed below, sequenced in a study of CD8+CD57+ T cells in acquired aplastic anemia (dated by TCRdb to 2016 to 2019). Sequencing used an Illumina HiSeq 2000. Genomic DNA served as template for TCR beta VDJ combination and CDR3 sequence profiling. TCRdb redid the processing of the public reads, applying fastp at Q25 and MiXCR, and retained in-frame beta chains. CDR3 protein sequences are deduplicated, and each keeps its most common genes and DNA. Within this sample are 95,000 to 120,000 distinct CDR3 sequences, with 50% to 65% of them counted one time only. The ten largest make up around a third of the sample. Material for sequencing was sorted CD4+, CD8+, or CD8+CD57+ T cells (not recorded which) from PBMCs. These receptor sequences come from a human donor in good health, serving as a control.

This chain joins TRBV2 and TRBJ2-5; D gene ambiguous. The CDR3 totals 15 residues. Germline V gives CDR1 SNHLY, CDR2 FYNNEI. The V gene lost 2 bases and the J gene lost 5 bases, with 15 bases spanning the gap. The CDR3 here is CASSETVGILETQYF. Here the CDR3 DNA reads TGTGCCAGCAGTGAAACGGTGGGGATCTTGGAGACCCAGTACTTC.

In the case of this clonotype: No conserved phenylalanine or tryptophan is present at the end of the CDR3, so a read error is the likely explanation. This rearrangement joins TRBV29-1 to TRBJ1-1; no reliable D call. Trimming took off 4 bases at V and 1 base at J, with 13 bases between the two ends. This CDR3 is 14 amino acids long. Germline V lookup: CDR1 SQVTM, CDR2 ANQGSEA. CDR3 nucleotide sequence: TGCAGCGTTGTTCTGAGGCACACGAACACTGAAGCTTTCTTA. Translating gives CSVVLRHTNTEAFL.

This clonotype has a count of ten or more. The rearrangement uses TRBV20-1 and TRBJ1-2; D may be TRBD1 (6 bases). V was clipped by 0 bases and J by 1 base, with 21 bases between them. Germline lookup yields CDR1 DFQATT and CDR2 SNEGSKA (reference sequence). The CDR3 consists of 18 residues. CDR3 protein: CSARDSARSGTLNYGYTF. In DNA form, the CDR3 reads TGCAGTGCTAGAGATTCTGCCCGATCCGGGACACTTAACTATGGCTACACCTTC.

There are many counts of this clonotype. The chain has TRBV4-2 and TRBJ2-5; D gene unclear. The CDR3 runs 14 residues. V lost 4 bases and J lost 5, with 14 bases in between. Germline CDR1 reads LGHNA; CDR2 reads YNFKEQ. CDR3 amino acids: CASSPDPGGETQYF. Here the CDR3 DNA reads TGTGCCAGCAGCCCTGATCCGGGCGGTGAGACCCAGTACTTC.

V gene TRBV15 combines with J gene TRBJ2-7, with D perhaps TRBD1 (5 bases). Germline assignment: CDR1 LNHNV and CDR2 YYDKDF (reference sequence). The CDR3 is 14 residues long. Trimming took off 0 bases at V and 5 bases at J, with 11 bases between the two ends. CDR3 DNA sequence: TGTGCCACCAGCAGAGACAGGGCCGACCACGAGCAGTACTTC. It specifies CATSRDRADHEQYF.

The chain joins TRBV29-1 to TRBJ2-1, with D possibly matching TRBD2 (5 bases). CDR3 length equals 10 residues. The germline V gene has CDR1 SQVTM and CDR2 ANQGSEA. Trimming cost V 7 bases and J 8 bases, with 9 bases left between them. The CDR3 DNA follows: TGCAGCGCAATGAGGGATGAGCAGTTCTTC. Translated, it gives CSAMRDEQFF.

The V call is TRBV6-1, the J call TRBJ1-2; tentative D call: TRBD1 (5 bases). Looked up from germline, CDR1 is MNHNS and CDR2 is SASEGT. V lost 7 bases and J lost 3, with 12 bases in between. The CDR3 extends over 13 amino acids. The CDR3 region is CASKRGLDYGYTF. The DNA for the CDR3 is TGTGCCAGCAAAAGGGGACTAGACTATGGCTACACCTTC.

This chain links TRBV29-1 with TRBJ2-3; D unresolved. The V gene's germline CDR1 is SQVTM and CDR2 ANQGSEA. The CDR3 is 12 residues long. Trimming stripped 7 bases from V and 5 bases from J, with 13 bases between. The CDR3 is CSAWQSEDTQYF. CDR3 DNA sequence: TGCAGCGCCTGGCAAAGTGAAGATACGCAGTATTTT.

On this clonotype itself: No conserved phenylalanine or tryptophan ends this CDR3, so it is likely a read error. This chain connects TRBV25-1 to TRBJ2-3; perhaps D is TRBD1 or TRBD2 (6 bases each). The CDR3 length is 15 residues. Between the trimmed V and J ends, which lost 6 bases and 2 bases, there was a span of 15 bases. The germline CDR1 and CDR2 sequences are MGHDK and SYGVNS. This CDR3 reads CASRPTGADTDTQYS. The CDR3 bases are TGTGCCAGCAGGCCCACGGGGGCTGACACAGATACGCAGTATTCT.

This chain joins TRBV4-3 and TRBJ2-1, with a possible D match to TRBD2 (6 bases). In germline, CDR1 is LGHNA, CDR2 YSLEER. Trimming pared 0 bases from V and 7 bases from J, leaving 7 bases between. The CDR3 consists of 13 residues. This CDR3 reads CASSQDGGNEQFF. CDR3 nucleotide sequence: TGCGCCAGCAGCCAAGATGGGGGGAATGAGCAGTTCTTC.

This clonotype was seen at least ten times. The rearrangement links TRBV27 to TRBJ2-7; the D gene could be TRBD1 or TRBD2 (5 bases each). Germline assignment: CDR1 MNHEY and CDR2 SMNVEV (reference sequence). The V end was cut by 5 bases, the J end by 3 bases, with 17 bases between. CDR3 length: 15 residues. The CDR3 spells CASSPTGTANYEQYF. The CDR3 nucleotides read TGTGCCAGCAGTCCAACCGGGACGGCGAACTACGAGCAGTACTTC.

Many counts were recorded for this clonotype. The chain recombines TRBV7-9 with TRBJ2-3; D gene unclear. The CDR3 totals 16 residues. Looked up from germline, CDR1 is SEHNR and CDR2 is FQNEAQ (reference sequence). Trimming cost V 3 bases and J 2 bases, with 15 bases left between them. CDR3 DNA sequence: TGTGCCAGCAGCTTGCGTCTGTCAGACCTCACAGATACGCAGTATTTT. Translated, it gives CASSLRLSDLTDTQYF.

This clonotype was counted many times. The V and J genes are TRBV6-6 and TRBJ1-5; D is uncertain. Trimming removed 0 bases from V and 1 base from J, with 7 bases in between. Germline V gene sequence: CDR1 MNHNY, CDR2 SVGAGI (reference sequence). There are 15 residues in the CDR3. The CDR3 DNA is TGTGCCAGCAGTTACTCGAGCGGAAGCAATCAGCCCCAGCATTTT. As protein: CASSYSSGSNQPQHF.

The chain couples TRBV19 to TRBJ2-7; a weak D match, TRBD1 (6 bases). V was clipped by 6 bases and J by 4 bases, with 19 bases between them. Germline CDR1 is LNHDA and CDR2 is SQIVND (reference sequence). The length of the CDR3 is 15 residues. The CDR3 bases are TGTGCCAGTAGCGCACTCCGGGACAAGTCATACGAGCAGTACTTC. Its protein is CASSALRDKSYEQYF.

The chain is built from TRBV25-1 and TRBJ1-6; 8 nucleotides agree with TRBD1. The CDR3 has 15 amino acids. The V and J ends lost 4 bases and 7 bases, in that order; junction bases with no gene match: 6. CDR1 and CDR2 (germline): MGHDK, SYGVNS. As DNA, the CDR3 is TGTGCCAGCAGTGGGACGGACAGGGAAAATTCACCCCTCCACTTT. Its protein is CASSGTDRENSPLHF.

The V and J genes are TRBV19 and TRBJ1-1, with TRBD1 matching 7 bases. The CDR3 length is 14 residues. The germline gives CDR1 LNHDA, CDR2 SQIVND (reference sequence). V shed 11 bases, J shed 1 base, and the junction held 10 bases outside the gene matches. CDR3 coding DNA: TGTGCCTCTGAGGTAGGGGGCTGGAACACTGAAGCTTTCTTT. Translating it yields CASEVGGWNTEAFF.

V is TRBV4-3 and J is TRBJ1-2, with 7 bases lining up with TRBD1. This CDR3 comprises 15 residues. After removal of 3 bases from V and 4 bases from J, the junction contained 8 bases not matched to a gene. CDR1 and CDR2 (germline): LGHNA, YSLEER. The CDR3 DNA follows: TGCGCCAGCAGCCAGACCCGACAGGGAGTCTATGGCTACACCTTC. It yields the protein CASSQTRQGVYGYTF.

This clonotype showed up many times. The chain employs TRBV6-2 or TRBV6-3 and TRBJ2-3, with 7 bases identical to TRBD2. The length of the CDR3 is 17 residues. The V segment lost 2 bases and the J segment 2 bases; nucleotides outside the gene matches: 10. Germline V lookup: CDR1 MNHEY, CDR2 SVGEGT. The CDR3 region has the DNA TGTGCCAGCAGTTACGGCGGGGGAGCACCGTCCACAGATACGCAGTATTTT. As protein: CASSYGGGAPSTDTQYF.

The gene calls are TRBV15 and TRBJ2-1; the D gene is possibly TRBD1 (6 bases). Deletions cut 2 bases from V and 7 bases from J, with 12 bases between. The germline CDR1 and CDR2 sequences are LNHNV and YYDKDF (reference sequence). The length of the CDR3 is 14 residues. The DNA of the CDR3 is TGTGCCACCAGCAGACAGGGGTGGTGGAATGAGCAGTTCTTC. This codes for CATSRQGWWNEQFF.

The chain combines TRBV29-1 with TRBJ2-5, with no clear D. This CDR3 comprises 12 residues. V was cut by 6 bases and J by 4 bases, with 12 bases left in between. Germline loops: CDR1 SQVTM, CDR2 ANQGSEA. CDR3 sequence: CSVAVVGETQYF. The CDR3 nucleotides are TGCAGCGTGGCAGTGGTGGGAGAGACCCAGTACTTC.

V usage is TRBV11-2 and J usage is TRBJ1-2, with 8 bases identical to TRBD1. CDR3 length: 16 amino acids. Germline V gene data show CDR1 as SGHAT and CDR2 as FQNNGV. V dropped 8 bases and J dropped 2; count of bases not matched to a gene: 13. In DNA, the CDR3 is TGTGCCAGCCTTTCCGCGTGGGACAGGCTAAACTATGGCTACACCTTC. This sequence encodes CASLSAWDRLNYGYTF.

This clonotype came up many times. The chain links TRBV27 to TRBJ2-3; a weak D match, TRBD2 (6 bases). V was cut by 4 bases and J by 2 bases, with 10 bases left in between. CDR3 size: 14 residues. Germline lookup yields CDR1 MNHEY and CDR2 SMNVEV (reference sequence). The CDR3 bases are TGTGCCAGCAGTTCTTGGGAGGTCACAGATACGCAGTATTTT. Amino acid sequence: CASSSWEVTDTQYF.

CDR3 sequence reads: CASQDSSYSNQPQHF. CDR3 sequence (DNA): TGTGCCAGTCAGGACAGTAGCTATAGCAATCAGCCCCAGCATTTT. This sequence joins TRBV19 and TRBJ1-5, with D possibly TRBD1 on 6 matching bases. V lost 8 bases and J 0 bases, leaving 14 bases between the germline ends. There are 15 residues in the CDR3. CDR1 is LNHDA, CDR2 SQIVND, per germline (reference sequence). The whole variable domain, remainder taken from reference TRBV19 and TRBJ1-5, is DGGITQSPKYLFRKEGQNVTLSCEQNLNHDAMYWYRQDPGQGLRLIYYSQIVNDFQKGDIAEGYSVSREKKESFPLTVTSAQKNPTAFYLCASQDSSYSNQPQHFGDGTRLSIL.

The chain employs TRBV24-1 and TRBJ2-7, with D perhaps matching TRBD2 (6 bases). The germline gives CDR1 KGHDR, CDR2 SFDVKD. The ends were cut back, 7 bases at V and 6 bases at J, with 15 bases in the middle. The CDR3 spans 13 residues. This CDR3 reads CATSGTSWGEQYF. As DNA, the CDR3 is TGTGCCACCAGCGGGACTTCCTGGGGCGAGCAGTACTTC.

The chain is built from TRBV5-1 and TRBJ1-6; D gene ambiguous. The V end lost 4 bases, the J end lost 8 bases, and 13 bases lay between the germline ends. Germline CDR1 and CDR2: SGHRS and YFSETQ. The CDR3 extends over 14 amino acids. The CDR3 bases are TGCGCCAGCAGCCTCAATTCCAAGGATTCACCCCTCCACTTT. Amino acids: CASSLNSKDSPLHF.

This clonotype was picked up one time. Written as DNA, the CDR3 is TGTGCCAGCAGTGAACATTGGGCAGACTCTGGAAACACCATATATTTT. It encodes CASSEHWADSGNTIYF. This sequence joins TRBV25-1 and TRBJ1-3; D not resolved. V gave up 2 bases and J gave up 0 bases, with 11 bases separating them. CDR1 and CDR2 (germline): MGHDK, SYGVNS. The CDR3 extends over 16 amino acids.

The rearrangement joins TRBV25-1 to TRBJ2-3; 7 positions agree with TRBD2. The germline V gene encodes CDR1 MGHDK and CDR2 SYGVNS. V lost 1 base, J lost 0 bases, and 4 bases stayed unmatched. The CDR3 contains 16 residues. In DNA form, the CDR3 reads TGTGCCAGCAGTGAATTCTTGCGGGGGAGCACAGATACGCAGTATTTT. Its translation is CASSEFLRGSTDTQYF.

The table lists this clonotype with many counts. V gene TRBV19 combines with J gene TRBJ1-1; D might be TRBD1 (6 bases). Trimming removed 9 bases from V and 2 bases from J, with 16 bases in between. This CDR3 region has 14 residues. CDR1 and CDR2 from the germline V gene are LNHDA and SQIVND (reference sequence). The CDR3 DNA is TGTGCCAGCACGTACAGGGTTGGTAACACTGAAGCTTTCTTT. As protein: CASTYRVGNTEAFF.

Only one count was recorded for this clonotype. V gene TRBV7-6 combines with J gene TRBJ1-1, with a possible D match to TRBD1 (6 bases). The CDR3 loop spans 15 amino acids. Germline CDR1 SGHVS, CDR2 FNYEAQ. The germline V and J ends were trimmed by 5 bases and 1 base, with 14 bases remaining between them. CDR3 region: CASSGWGGRNTEAFF. The CDR3 region has the DNA TGTGCCAGCAGCGGATGGGGGGGCAGGAACACTGAAGCTTTCTTT.

As to this clonotype: A much larger clone differs by one base, so this may be a read error. The V call is TRBV12-3 or TRBV12-4, the J call TRBJ1-1; weak D call: TRBD1 (5 bases). The CDR3 spans 14 residues. The CDR3 DNA sequence: TGTGCCAGCTCCTTTTCGGGGGGAAAAACTGAAGCTCTCTTT. Its translation: CASSFSGGKTEALF.